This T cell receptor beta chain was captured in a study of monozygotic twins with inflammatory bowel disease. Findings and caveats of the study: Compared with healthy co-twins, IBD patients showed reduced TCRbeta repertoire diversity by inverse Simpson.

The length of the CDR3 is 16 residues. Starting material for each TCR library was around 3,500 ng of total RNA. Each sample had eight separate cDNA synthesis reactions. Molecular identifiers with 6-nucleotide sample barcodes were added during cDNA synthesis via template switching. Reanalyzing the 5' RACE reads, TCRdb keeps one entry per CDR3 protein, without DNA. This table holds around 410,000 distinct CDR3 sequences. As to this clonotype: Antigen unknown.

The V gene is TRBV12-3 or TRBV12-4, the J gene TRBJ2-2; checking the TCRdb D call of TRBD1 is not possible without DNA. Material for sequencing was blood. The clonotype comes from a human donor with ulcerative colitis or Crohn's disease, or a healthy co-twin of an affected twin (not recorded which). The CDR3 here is CASSPGLGGGTGELFF.